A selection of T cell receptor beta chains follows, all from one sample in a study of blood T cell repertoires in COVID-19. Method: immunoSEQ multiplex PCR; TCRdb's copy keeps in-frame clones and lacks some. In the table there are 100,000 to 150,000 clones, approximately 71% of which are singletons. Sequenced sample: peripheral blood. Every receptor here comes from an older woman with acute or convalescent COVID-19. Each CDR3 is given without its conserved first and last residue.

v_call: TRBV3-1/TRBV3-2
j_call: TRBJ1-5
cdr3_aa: ASSQGQVLSNQPQH

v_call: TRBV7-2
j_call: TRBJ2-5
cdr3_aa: ASSPALAGGETQY

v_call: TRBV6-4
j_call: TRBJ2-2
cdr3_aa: ASSEELGSGELF

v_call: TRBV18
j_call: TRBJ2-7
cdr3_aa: ASSPPNSYEQY

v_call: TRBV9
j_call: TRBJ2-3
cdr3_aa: ASSVGQKFTDTQY

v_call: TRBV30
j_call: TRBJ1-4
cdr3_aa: AWSVGQGNEKLF

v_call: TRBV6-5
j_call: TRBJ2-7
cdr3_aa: ASRRGQLSSYEQY

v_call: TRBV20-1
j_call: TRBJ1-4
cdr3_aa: SASFGNLNEKLF

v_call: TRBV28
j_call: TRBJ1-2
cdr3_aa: ASSTGYGYT

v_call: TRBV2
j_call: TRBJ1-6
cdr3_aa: ASSGDYNSPLH

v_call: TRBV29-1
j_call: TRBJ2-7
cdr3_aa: SVDDGLRAY

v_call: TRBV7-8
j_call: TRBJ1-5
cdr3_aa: ASSLALRTGFQPQH

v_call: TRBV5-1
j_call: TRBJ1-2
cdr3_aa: ASSLDRDGYT

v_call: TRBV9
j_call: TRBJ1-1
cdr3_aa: ASSAQGANTEAF

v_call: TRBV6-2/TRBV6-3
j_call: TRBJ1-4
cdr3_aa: ASSSPGQGEKLF

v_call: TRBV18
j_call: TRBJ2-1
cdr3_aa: ASSPILGAVNEQF

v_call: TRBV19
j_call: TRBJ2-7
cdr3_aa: ASSGPAYEQY

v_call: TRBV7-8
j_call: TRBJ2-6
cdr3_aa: ASSSWASGANVLT

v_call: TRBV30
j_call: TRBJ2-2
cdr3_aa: AGRRLTGELF

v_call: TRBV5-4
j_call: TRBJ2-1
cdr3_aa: ASSFGGGAGNEQF

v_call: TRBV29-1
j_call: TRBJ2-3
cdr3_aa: SVDFQRGQVDTQY

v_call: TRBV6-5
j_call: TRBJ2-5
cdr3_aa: ASTDSQETQY

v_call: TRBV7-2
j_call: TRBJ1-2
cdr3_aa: ASSPSGVGGYAYT

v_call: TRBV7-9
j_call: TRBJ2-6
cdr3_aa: ASSLKLAVSSGANVLT

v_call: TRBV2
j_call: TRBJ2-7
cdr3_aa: ASSGALPYEQY

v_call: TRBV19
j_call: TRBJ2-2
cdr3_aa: ASSTFPGTGPTGELF

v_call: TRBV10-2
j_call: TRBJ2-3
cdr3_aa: ASSESSSAPQY

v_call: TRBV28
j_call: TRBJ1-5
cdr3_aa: ASSLHRGDSNQPQH

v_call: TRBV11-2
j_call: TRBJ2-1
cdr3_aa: ASSPAGNNEQF

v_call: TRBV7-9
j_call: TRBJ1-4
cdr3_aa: ASSGAVGFQEKLF

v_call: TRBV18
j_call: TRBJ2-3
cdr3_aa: ASSPSIWTSSTDTQY

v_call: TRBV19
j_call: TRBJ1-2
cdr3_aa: ASSAGTGGGYGYT

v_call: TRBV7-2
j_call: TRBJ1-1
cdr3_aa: AKTPRATEAF

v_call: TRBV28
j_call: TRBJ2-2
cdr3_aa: ASSLSTPTGELF

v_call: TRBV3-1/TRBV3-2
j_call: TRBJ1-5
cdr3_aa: ASSRRQGYQPQH

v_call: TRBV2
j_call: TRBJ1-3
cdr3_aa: ASSVSGQGRGNTIY

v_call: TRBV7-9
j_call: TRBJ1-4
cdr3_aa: ASSLTESEKLF

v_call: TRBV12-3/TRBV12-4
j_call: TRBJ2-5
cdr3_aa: ASSFLYQETQY

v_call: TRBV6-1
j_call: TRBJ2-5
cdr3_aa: ASSETKRGQETQY

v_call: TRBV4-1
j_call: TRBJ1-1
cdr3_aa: ASSQDRGNTEAF

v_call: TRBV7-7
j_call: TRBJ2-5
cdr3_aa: ASSISTRQTQY

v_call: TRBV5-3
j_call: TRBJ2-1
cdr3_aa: ARSSGGSGRQGNEQF

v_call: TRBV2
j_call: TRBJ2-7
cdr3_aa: ASSEQGYEQY

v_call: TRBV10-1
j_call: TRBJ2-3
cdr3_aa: ASSGTGGHGTQY

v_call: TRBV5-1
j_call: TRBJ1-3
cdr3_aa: ASSLLTDSGNTIY

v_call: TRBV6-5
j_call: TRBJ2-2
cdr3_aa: ASSLLAGELF

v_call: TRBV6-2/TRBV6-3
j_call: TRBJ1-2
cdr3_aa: ASSTTTGSTGYT

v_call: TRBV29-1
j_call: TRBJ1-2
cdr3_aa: SVGIPTGGGGYT

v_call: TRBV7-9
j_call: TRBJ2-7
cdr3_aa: ASSSGTDSYEQY

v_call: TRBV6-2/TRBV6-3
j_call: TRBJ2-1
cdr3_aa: ASSYNPNLPAGGVNEQF

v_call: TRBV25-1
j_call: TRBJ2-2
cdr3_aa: ASSVLPERSGELF

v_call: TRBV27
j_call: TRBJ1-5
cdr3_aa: ASSYRGRGNQPQH

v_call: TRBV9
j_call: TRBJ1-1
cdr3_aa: ASSVGGLSNTEAF

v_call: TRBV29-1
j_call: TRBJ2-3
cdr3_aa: SVGQGWADTQY